The 22 T cell receptor beta chains below all came from one sample that was sequenced in a study of shared clonotypes between healthy human individuals. The assay was immunoSEQ multiplex PCR, and TCRdb's table has in-frame clones only and misses some. The table has about 750,000 clones, nearly 95% seen once; the top ten hold about 25%. Naive CD8 populations comprised CD45RO-negative cells positively selected for CCR7, excluding terminally differentiated effector memory CD45RA+ cells. Specimen: naive CD8+ T cells sorted from blood. The receptors come from a man between 25 and 39 years old in good health.

The chain joins TRBV28 to TRBJ2-1, with D possibly being TRBD1 (6 bases). Trimming took 7 bases from V and 5 from J, leaving 18 bases between them. In germline, CDR1 is MDHEN, CDR2 SYDVKM. The CDR3 has 15 residues. In DNA, the CDR3 is TGTGCCAGCAATAAGAGCAGGTACAGGGACAATGAGCAGTTCTTC. It codes for CASNKSRYRDNEQFF.

The chain recombines TRBV5-1 with TRBJ2-1; D ambiguous. Trimming removed 2 bases at V and 2 bases at J, with 8 bases between. CDR1 and CDR2 from the germline V gene are SGHRS and YFSETQ. The CDR3 is 14 residues long. CDR3 region: CASSFLGTYNEQFF. The DNA for the CDR3 is TGCGCCAGCAGCTTTCTAGGGACCTACAATGAGCAGTTCTTC.

J is TRBJ2-2 and V is TRBV5-4; no clear D gene. Germline-derived CDR1 and CDR2 are SGHNT and YYREEE (reference sequence). The CDR3 is 13 amino acids. V was pared by 7 bases and J by 6 bases, with 13 bases between. CDR3 residues: CASGLSESGELFF. The CDR3, as DNA: TGTGCCAGCGGCCTCTCGGAGTCCGGGGAGCTGTTTTTT.

Points on this clone: A much larger clone lies a single base off, so this may be a read error. V is TRBV5-4 and J is TRBJ2-1; D is unclear. The germline gives CDR1 SGHNT, CDR2 YYREEE (reference sequence). V was trimmed by 5 bases and J by 0 bases, leaving 6 bases between them. The CDR3 extends over 13 amino acids. CDR3: CASRDGSYNEQFF. CDR3 in DNA: TGTGCCAGCAGGGACGGCTCCTACAATGAGCAGTTCTTC.

The gene calls are TRBV27 and TRBJ1-5; unclear D gene. The CDR3 totals 14 residues. The germline V and J ends were trimmed by 1 base and 0 bases, with 4 bases remaining between them. Germline CDR1 and CDR2: MNHEY and SMNVEV (reference sequence). In DNA form, the CDR3 reads TGTGCCAGCAGTTTATTCTATAGCAATCAGCCCCAGCATTTT. Encoded protein: CASSLFYSNQPQHF.

The chain joins TRBV19 to TRBJ2-1; 10 bases agree with TRBD2. J was trimmed by 0 bases and V by 3 bases; bases with no gene match: 2. This CDR3 has 16 amino acids. CDR1 and CDR2 from the germline V gene are LNHDA and SQIVND (reference sequence). The CDR3 loop is CASSMASGSSYNEQFF. The CDR3, as DNA: TGTGCCAGTAGTATGGCTAGCGGGAGCTCCTACAATGAGCAGTTCTTC.

This chain connects TRBV7-3 to TRBJ2-1, with TRBD2 matching over 14 bases. The germline CDR1 and CDR2 sequences are SGHTA and FQGTGA. This CDR3 is built from 16 residues. V dropped 2 bases and J dropped 8; count of bases not matched to a gene: 5. CDR3 bases: TGTGCCAGCAGCTTACGACTAGCGGGAGGGCGGGATGAGCAGTTCTTC. Its translation is CASSLRLAGGRDEQFF.

The chain carries TRBV11-1 and TRBJ2-7; D may be TRBD2 (6 bases). This CDR3 has 15 residues. CDR1 is SGHAT, CDR2 FQDESV, per germline (reference sequence). The ends were cut back, 3 bases at V and 3 bases at J, with 15 bases in the middle. The CDR3 region has the DNA TGTGCCAGCAGCTTTAGCCCCACTAGCAACTACGAGCAGTACTTC. It encodes CASSFSPTSNYEQYF.

The CDR3 DNA is TGTGCCAGCTCACTCGGACTAGCGGGAGATTATACGCAGTATTTT. Residues: CASSLGLAGDYTQYF. This chain links TRBV18 with TRBJ2-3; 13 nucleotides agree with TRBD2. The trim removed 4 bases at V and 7 bases at J, leaving 5 bases unmatched. This CDR3 spans 15 amino acids. Germline loops: CDR1 KGHSH, CDR2 LQKENI.

The chain combines TRBV19 with TRBJ2-1; 8 bases map to TRBD2. Germline lookup yields CDR1 LNHDA and CDR2 SQIVND (reference sequence). Trimming took 7 bases from V and 8 from J; bases not matched to a gene: 16. The CDR3 contains 16 residues. This chain's CDR3 is CASTLHPGLGIDEQFF. The CDR3 DNA is TGTGCCAGTACCCTTCATCCGGGACTAGGTATCGATGAGCAGTTCTTC.

The rearrangement links TRBV4-3 to TRBJ2-1; 8 bases are a match to TRBD2. This CDR3 spans 16 amino acids. V trimming: 4 bases; J trimming: 2 bases; junction bases outside the gene matches: 7. Per germline, CDR1 LGHNA and CDR2 YSLEER. CDR3 DNA: TGCGCCAGCAGCCCGGGGCTAGCGGGCCCCTACAATGAGCAGTTCTTC. Its translation is CASSPGLAGPYNEQFF.

The V gene is TRBV30, the J gene TRBJ2-7; the D is unclear. This CDR3 comprises 12 residues. V lost 0 bases, J lost 4 bases, and 7 bases lay in between. From germline, CDR1 is GTSNPN and CDR2 SVGIG (reference sequence). DNA of the CDR3: TGTGCCTGGAGTGTGGTCAGTTACGAGCAGTACTTC. It is translated as CAWSVVSYEQYF.

The rearrangement joins TRBV6-4 to TRBJ2-3; D not resolved. V was pared by 4 bases and J by 1 base, with 12 bases between. The CDR3 is 15 residues long. Looked up from germline, CDR1 is MRHNA and CDR2 is SNTAGT. The CDR3 sequence is CASSAPLARTDTQYF. In nucleotides, the CDR3 is TGTGCCAGCAGTGCTCCGCTGGCCCGCACAGATACGCAGTATTTT.

The chain carries TRBV15 and TRBJ2-1, with 11 bases fitting TRBD2. J lost 6 bases, V lost 4 bases, and 5 bases had no gene match. The CDR3 spans 15 residues. Germline CDR1 and CDR2: LNHNV and YYDKDF (reference sequence). CDR3 in DNA: TGTGCCACCAGCACGGGACTAGCGGAGGGCAATGAGCAGTTCTTC. This codes for CATSTGLAEGNEQFF.

The chain has TRBV7-9 and TRBJ1-3, with TRBD1 as a possible D gene (6 bases). CDR1 SEHNR and CDR2 FQNEAQ come from the germline V gene (reference sequence). The length of the CDR3 is 15 residues. V gave up 3 bases and J gave up 4 bases, with 13 bases separating them. The CDR3 coding sequence is TGTGCCAGCAGCTTTCGGGGGGCGCCCGGAAACACCATATATTTT. Its protein product is CASSFRGAPGNTIYF.

The CDR3 region has the DNA TGTGCCAGCAGCCCCGGGGCAGGGAGATACTACGAGCAGTACTTC. The encoded protein is CASSPGAGRYYEQYF. The chain couples TRBV6-5 to TRBJ2-7; perhaps D is TRBD1 or TRBD2 (5 bases each). The CDR3 length is 15 residues. V was pared by 6 bases and J by 3 bases, with 18 bases between. CDR1 is MNHEY and CDR2 is SVGAGI in the germline V gene.

In the case of this clone: The same CDR3 is also encoded by other DNA sequences in this sample. DNA of the CDR3: TGTGCCAGCAGTGGGGGCGTCTACGAGCAGTACTTC. Its translation is CASSGGVYEQYF. This chain links TRBV2 with TRBJ2-7; D is perhaps TRBD1 (5 bases). Trimming stripped 4 bases from V and 3 bases from J, with 7 bases between. The length of the CDR3 is 12 residues. Per the germline V gene, CDR1 is SNHLY and CDR2 is FYNNEI.

This chain connects TRBV7-9 to TRBJ2-7; TRBD1 aligns across 11 bases. CDR3 length: 15 amino acids. Germline V gene data show CDR1 as SEHNR and CDR2 as FQNEAQ (reference sequence). Trimming at V came to 3 bases and at J to 7 bases, leaving 8 bases not matched to a gene. CDR3 in DNA: TGTGCCAGCAGCTTCCCAGGACAGGGGGCGCAAGAGCAGTACTTC. Protein product: CASSFPGQGAQEQYF.

The gene calls are TRBV14 and TRBJ1-1; the match to TRBD1 covers 7 bases. CDR3 length: 17 amino acids. CDR1 and CDR2 (germline): SGHDN, FVKESK. The V segment lost 0 bases and the J segment 0 bases; nucleotides outside the gene matches: 7. The CDR3 sequence is CASSQDLGQLMNTEAFF. The CDR3 DNA reads as TGTGCCAGCAGCCAAGATCTGGGACAGCTCATGAACACTGAAGCTTTCTTT. The entire variable domain, with the rest obtained from reference TRBV14 and TRBJ1-1, is as follows: EAGVTQFPSHSVIEKGQTVTLRCDPISGHDNLYWYRRVMGKEIKFLLHFVKESKQDESGMPNNRFLAERTGGTYSTLKVQPAELEDSGVYFCASSQDLGQLMNTEAFFGQGTRLTVV.

This clone was picked up a small number of times. The chain is built from TRBV19 and TRBJ2-1; the D is unclear. The CDR3 spans 11 residues. V lost 3 bases and J lost 7, with 4 bases in between. Germline assignment: CDR1 LNHDA and CDR2 SQIVND (reference sequence). CDR3 DNA: TGTGCCAGTAGTATCGCGAATGAGCAGTTCTTC. It translates to CASSIANEQFF.

The rearrangement links TRBV27 to TRBJ2-3; D possibly corresponds to TRBD2 (6 bases). In germline, CDR1 is MNHEY, CDR2 SMNVEV (reference sequence). The CDR3 is made up of 16 amino acids. V lost 5 bases and J lost 5, with 20 bases in between. The CDR3 coding sequence is TGTGCCAGCAGTGCCCGACTAGTTTTAAGTGGAGATACGCAGTATTTT. Translating it yields CASSARLVLSGDTQYF.

V gene TRBV4-1 combines with J gene TRBJ1-5; D is undetermined. Germline CDR1 is MGHRA and CDR2 is YSYEKL. The CDR3 extends over 14 amino acids. V was trimmed by 0 bases and J by 5 bases, leaving 8 bases between them. The CDR3 sequence is CASSQDATHQPQHF. CDR3 bases: TGCGCCAGCAGCCAAGATGCGACGCATCAGCCCCAGCATTTT.